The 32 T cell receptor beta chains below all came from one sample that was sequenced in a study of blood T cell repertoires in COVID-19. The protocol was immunoSEQ multiplex PCR, while the TCRdb copy is restricted to in-frame clones and leaves out a portion. The table has about 170,000 clones, roughly 86% seen once. The material sequenced was peripheral blood. All receptors derive from a woman older than 75 in a cohort sampled during active or convalescent COVID-19.

V is TRBV3-1 (or the pseudogene TRBV3-2) and J is TRBJ2-1; 10 positions agree with TRBD2. This CDR3 is 17 amino acids long. Germline V gene sequence: CDR1 LGHDT, CDR2 YNNKEL (reference sequence). V shed 2 bases, J shed 7 bases, and the junction held 11 bases outside the gene matches. The CDR3 nucleotides are TGTGCCAGCAGCCAACTACGGCTAGCGGGAGTGGGTAATGAGCAGTTCTTC. Translation gives CASSQLRLAGVGNEQFF.

The chain carries TRBV28 and TRBJ2-7; the match to TRBD2 covers 9 bases. The CDR3 spans 15 residues. The J segment lost 2 bases and the V segment lost 4 bases, leaving 6 bases of the junction unmatched. Germline CDR1 reads MDHEN; CDR2 reads SYDVKM. The CDR3 loop reads CASSSRIAGAYEQYF. For the CDR3, the DNA is TGTGCCAGCAGTTCCCGAATAGCGGGGGCCTACGAGCAGTACTTC.

The rearrangement joins TRBV6-5 to TRBJ2-2; D not resolved. This CDR3 is built from 13 residues. V gave up 10 bases and J gave up 1 base, with 10 bases separating them. The V gene's germline CDR1 is MNHEY and CDR2 SVGAGI. The CDR3 DNA reads as TGTGCCACCGTGAGCGAGAACACCGGGGAGCTGTTTTTT. Protein product: CATVSENTGELFF.

This clone appeared once. This chain joins TRBV13 and TRBJ2-2; D perhaps matches TRBD2 (6 bases). V gave up 0 bases and J gave up 7 bases, with 9 bases separating them. The CDR3 sequence is 14 residues long. CDR1 and CDR2 from the germline V gene are PRHDT and FYEKMQ (reference sequence). In nucleotides, the CDR3 is TGTGCCAGCAGCTTAGGACTAGCTGGCGGGGAGCTGTTTTTT. It yields the protein CASSLGLAGGELFF. Full variable domain (rest looked up from reference TRBV13 and TRBJ2-2): AAGVIQSPRHLIKEKRETATLKCYPIPRHDTVYWYQQGPGQDPQFLISFYEKMQSDKGSIPDRFSAQQFSDYHSELNMSSLELGDSALYFCASSLGLAGGELFFGEGSRLTVL.

The rearrangement uses TRBV6-1 and TRBJ2-5, with 9 positions matching TRBD2. The CDR3 has 16 residues. Looked up from germline, CDR1 is MNHNS and CDR2 is SASEGT. Unmatched junction bases numbered 8, after V lost 2 bases and J lost 4 bases. DNA for the CDR3: TGTGCCAGCAGTGAAAGGCTAGCGGGAACCCGAGAGACCCAGTACTTC. Its protein product is CASSERLAGTRETQYF.

CDR3 sequence (DNA): TGTGCCAGCAGCTTAGGGACTAGCGGGGGGTACAATGAGCAGTTCTTC. It encodes CASSLGTSGGYNEQFF. The chain carries TRBV7-6 and TRBJ2-1; 14 nucleotides align to TRBD2. The germline V gene encodes CDR1 SGHVS and CDR2 FNYEAQ. The CDR3 is 16 residues long. V was clipped by 1 base and J by 4 bases; unmatched bases: 0.

The CDR3 nucleotides read TGTGCCAGCAGTTACTCGAAAAGTTCCGGGTTGGGTGGCTACACCTTC. This encodes CASSYSKSSGLGGYTF. The rearrangement joins TRBV6-6 to TRBJ1-2, with no clear D. The CDR3 spans 16 residues. Trimming pared 0 bases from V and 7 bases from J, leaving 18 bases between. Per the germline V gene, CDR1 is MNHNY and CDR2 is SVGAGI (reference sequence).

V is TRBV27 and J is TRBJ2-1; 11 nucleotides line up with TRBD2. Germline-derived CDR1 and CDR2 are MNHEY and SMNVEV (reference sequence). V dropped 4 bases and J dropped 9; count of bases not matched to a gene: 5. This CDR3 comprises 14 residues. For the CDR3, the DNA is TGTGCCAGCAGTTATACTAGCGGGGGCGGTGAGCAGTTCTTC. This encodes CASSYTSGGGEQFF.

This clone was seen more than once but under ten times. CDR3 residues: CASSLDYVEGYTF. Written as DNA, the CDR3 is TGTGCCAGCAGCTTAGACTATGTGGAAGGCTACACCTTC. This chain uses TRBV7-2 with TRBJ1-2; no reliable D call. Germline CDR1 and CDR2: SGHTA and FQGNSA. The CDR3 is 13 residues long. The V end was cut by 1 base, the J end by 8 bases, with 11 bases between.

This chain connects TRBV5-4 to TRBJ1-4; TRBD1 matches at 7 bases. V gave up 0 bases and J gave up 8 bases; unmatched junction bases: 4. This CDR3 spans 14 amino acids. In germline, CDR1 is SGHNT, CDR2 YYREEE (reference sequence). CDR3 coding DNA: TGTGCCAGCAGCTTGGAGACAGGGTCCGAAAAACTGTTTTTT. Its translation: CASSLETGSEKLFF.

V gene TRBV5-6 combines with J gene TRBJ1-1, with a tentative D call TRBD1 (5 bases). This CDR3 has 13 amino acids. Between the trimmed V and J ends, which lost 4 bases and 6 bases, there was a span of 13 bases. Per germline, CDR1 SGHDT and CDR2 YYEEEE. This CDR3 reads CASSAGGRAEAFF. Written as DNA, the CDR3 is TGTGCCAGCAGCGCGGGGGGTCGGGCTGAAGCTTTCTTT.

This chain links TRBV14 with TRBJ2-2; unclear D gene. Germline values: CDR1 SGHDN, CDR2 FVKESK. The CDR3 has 14 residues. The V end was cut by 4 bases, the J end by 4 bases, with 10 bases between. This CDR3 is CASSRSPGTGELFF. The CDR3 DNA sequence: TGTGCCAGCAGCCGGTCACCGGGCACCGGGGAGCTGTTTTTT.

For the CDR3, the DNA is TGTGCCAGCAGCTCGGGACAAGATAGCACAGATACGCAGTATTTT. It translates to CASSSGQDSTDTQYF. The chain has TRBV7-9 and TRBJ2-3, with D possibly TRBD1 on 6 matching bases. Germline CDR1 reads SEHNR; CDR2 reads FQNEAQ (reference sequence). This CDR3 contains 15 residues. V was cut by 4 bases and J by 0 bases, with 11 bases left in between.

This rearrangement joins TRBV14 to TRBJ2-3, with TRBD2 matching over 14 bases. CDR1 and CDR2 (germline): SGHDN, FVKESK. The CDR3 sequence is 16 residues long. With V trimmed by 4 bases and J by 9 bases, 9 bases remained unmatched. The CDR3 loop is CASSPGLAGGYRTQYF. The CDR3 bases are TGTGCCAGCAGCCCCGGACTAGCGGGGGGATATCGCACGCAGTATTTT.

The V gene is TRBV11-2, the J gene TRBJ1-1; the D is unclear. CDR1 is SGHAT and CDR2 is FQNNGV in the germline V gene. The CDR3 length is 14 residues. Trimming pared 7 bases from V and 0 bases from J, leaving 12 bases between. DNA of the CDR3: TGTGCCAGCATGCTGACATTCATGAACACTGAAGCTTTCTTT. Translation gives CASMLTFMNTEAFF.

This sequence joins TRBV7-9 and TRBJ1-5, with D possibly matching TRBD1 (5 bases). The germline V gene encodes CDR1 SEHNR and CDR2 FQNEAQ (reference sequence). This CDR3 contains 14 residues. Trimming stripped 5 bases from V and 6 bases from J, with 14 bases between. Here the CDR3 reads CASSQGGEGQPQHF. The CDR3 nucleotides read TGTGCCAGCAGCCAGGGAGGGGAGGGTCAGCCCCAGCATTTT.

V usage is TRBV30 and J usage is TRBJ1-4; a possible D gene is TRBD1 (5 bases). Trimming removed 0 bases from V and 7 bases from J, with 12 bases in between. The CDR3 contains 14 residues. Germline loops: CDR1 GTSNPN, CDR2 SVGIG (reference sequence). CDR3 sequence (DNA): TGTGCCTGGAGTGTGGGACTTGGGGTTGAAAAACTGTTTTTT. This codes for CAWSVGLGVEKLFF. Looking up the rest from reference TRBV30 and TRBJ1-4 gives the full variable domain: SQTIHQWPATLVQPVGSPLSLECTVEGTSNPNLYWYRQAAGRGLQLLFYSVGIGQISSEVPQNLSASRPQDRQFILSSKKLLLSDSGFYLCAWSVGLGVEKLFFGSGTQLSVL.

The CDR3 loop is CASRPQGQETQYF. CDR3 bases: TGTGCCAGCAGGCCACAGGGTCAGGAGACCCAGTACTTC. The rearrangement uses TRBV12-3 or TRBV12-4 and TRBJ2-5, with D possibly TRBD1 on 6 matching bases. The CDR3 is 13 residues long. Trimming took off 6 bases at V and 5 bases at J, with 13 bases between the two ends.

The chain employs TRBV19 and TRBJ2-6; the match to TRBD1 covers 8 bases. Looked up from germline, CDR1 is LNHDA and CDR2 is SQIVND (reference sequence). CDR3 size: 18 residues. J lost 0 bases, V lost 3 bases, and 7 bases had no gene match. The CDR3 coding sequence is TGTGCCAGTAGTATTTTGGGGACAGGATCCTCTGGGGCCAACGTCCTGACTTTC. Translation gives CASSILGTGSSGANVLTF. Drawing the rest from reference TRBV19 and TRBJ2-6, the complete variable domain is DGGITQSPKYLFRKEGQNVTLSCEQNLNHDAMYWYRQDPGQGLRLIYYSQIVNDFQKGDIAEGYSVSREKKESFPLTVTSAQKNPTAFYLCASSILGTGSSGANVLTFGAGSRLTVL.

The rearrangement uses TRBV21-1 and TRBJ2-3; the table's D gene call, TRBD2, was not cross checked with the DNA. TRBV21-1 is shown as a pseudogene. There are 18 residues in the CDR3. CDR3 loop: CASTTGLAGRFSTDTQYF. The CDR3 DNA sequence: TGTGCCAGCACGACCGGACTAGCGGGAAGGTTTAGCACAGATACGCAGTATTTT.

The chain recombines TRBV15 with TRBJ1-1; 10 nucleotides agree with TRBD1. CDR1 is LNHNV, CDR2 YYDKDF, per germline (reference sequence). The CDR3 length is 17 residues. With 1 base clipped from V and 6 bases from J, the junction kept 11 bases outside the gene matches. DNA of the CDR3: TGTGCCACCAGCAGAGGGAGACTGGACAGGGGGTTCTCTGAAGCTTTCTTT. This gives the protein CATSRGRLDRGFSEAFF.

V and J are TRBV28 and TRBJ1-5, with unresolved D. The germline gives CDR1 MDHEN, CDR2 SYDVKM. Trimming cost V 4 bases and J 0 bases, with 10 bases left between them. This CDR3 is built from 15 residues. CDR3 bases: TGTGCCAGCAGTTCCCCGGGTTATAGCAATCAGCCCCAGCATTTT. It specifies CASSSPGYSNQPQHF.

J is TRBJ2-7 and V is TRBV19; 12 positions agree with TRBD1. There are 18 residues in the CDR3. The V segment lost 0 bases and the J segment 4 bases; nucleotides outside the gene matches: 10. Germline assignment: CDR1 LNHDA and CDR2 SQIVND (reference sequence). The CDR3, as DNA: TGTGCCAGTAGTATAGATCTCACCGGGACAGGGGGCGGGTACGAGCAGTACTTC. Protein: CASSIDLTGTGGGYEQYF.

The chain combines TRBV7-2 with TRBJ1-6; D gene uncertain. Germline V gene lookup returns CDR1 SGHTA and CDR2 FQGNSA. This CDR3 region has 14 residues. Trimming removed 3 bases at V and 9 bases at J, with 12 bases between. CDR3 nucleotide sequence: TGTGCCAGCAGCTTGGTACGTTACGGTTCACCCCTCCACTTT. This sequence encodes CASSLVRYGSPLHF.

The chain carries TRBV4-1 and TRBJ1-5; the D gene is possibly TRBD1 (6 bases). V dropped 1 base and J dropped 0 bases, with 10 bases sitting between them. Germline-derived CDR1 and CDR2 are MGHRA and YSYEKL. The CDR3 sequence is 16 residues long. The CDR3 spells CASSQVGGYSNQPQHF. In DNA form, the CDR3 reads TGCGCCAGCAGCCAAGTAGGGGGATATAGCAATCAGCCCCAGCATTTT.

The V call is TRBV18, the J call TRBJ2-2, with D perhaps matching TRBD2 (6 bases). The CDR3 is 16 amino acids. Germline CDR1 reads KGHSH; CDR2 reads LQKENI. Trimming took off 2 bases at V and 2 bases at J, with 12 bases between the two ends. The DNA for the CDR3 is TGTGCCAGCTCACCAAACGGAGGGTCAAACACCGGGGAGCTGTTTTTT. It specifies CASSPNGGSNTGELFF.

V and J are TRBV10-1 and TRBJ1-2, with D hard to call. This CDR3 comprises 13 residues. Trimming cost V 0 bases and J 8 bases, with 10 bases left between them. Per the germline V gene, CDR1 is WNHNN and CDR2 is SYGVQD (reference sequence). The CDR3 sequence: CASSESGREGYTF. The CDR3 DNA follows: TGCGCCAGCAGTGAGTCGGGCCGCGAGGGCTACACCTTC.

The chain has TRBV7-6 and TRBJ2-3; possibly TRBD2 for D (7 bases). Germline V gives CDR1 SGHVS, CDR2 FNYEAQ. Trimming took 7 bases from V and 1 from J, leaving 12 bases between them. The CDR3 runs to 14 residues. CDR3 amino acids: CASNGGPGTDTQYF. The DNA of the CDR3 is TGTGCCAGCAACGGGGGGCCGGGCACAGATACGCAGTATTTT.

The chain combines TRBV7-6 with TRBJ2-7, with 9 bases identical to TRBD1. This CDR3 region has 15 residues. After removal of 6 bases from V and 4 bases from J, the junction contained 10 bases not matched to a gene. Germline CDR1 and CDR2: SGHVS and FNYEAQ. CDR3: CASSSPGTGHYEQYF. CDR3 DNA: TGTGCCAGCAGTTCCCCCGGGACAGGGCATTACGAGCAGTACTTC.

J is TRBJ1-6 and V is TRBV2, with a tentative D call TRBD1 (6 bases). CDR1 and CDR2 from the germline V gene are SNHLY and FYNNEI. The CDR3 is 15 residues long. Trimming removed 2 bases from V and 7 bases from J, with 12 bases in between. CDR3 protein: CASSEFSRGNSPLHF. CDR3 in DNA: TGTGCCAGCAGTGAATTTAGCAGGGGAAATTCACCCCTCCACTTT.

V is TRBV4-1 and J is TRBJ2-1; D possibly corresponds to TRBD1 (6 bases). The CDR3 runs 15 residues. Trimming stripped 3 bases from V and 0 bases from J, with 9 bases between. Germline CDR1 reads MGHRA; CDR2 reads YSYEKL. In DNA form, the CDR3 reads TGCGCCAGCAGCCACCGGGACAACTCCTACAATGAGCAGTTCTTC. Translation gives CASSHRDNSYNEQFF.

The chain couples TRBV5-5 to TRBJ2-3; D gene ambiguous. Trimming pared 1 base from V and 4 bases from J, leaving 4 bases between. There are 12 residues in the CDR3. Germline values: CDR1 SGHKS, CDR2 YYEKEE (reference sequence). The CDR3 nucleotides are TGTGCCAGCAGCTTGAGAGCAGATACGCAGTATTTT. It specifies CASSLRADTQYF.